These T cell receptor beta chains were read from a single sample in a study of blood T cell repertoires in COVID-19. Repertoires were generated with immunoSEQ multiplex PCR, while TCRdb's copy carries only in-frame clones and drops some. This repertoire shows some 200,000 clones, 84% found once; its top ten account for roughly 3%. Sequencing was done on a sample of peripheral blood. The receptors originated from a woman aged 30 to 39 who had recovered from COVID-19. The CDR3 runs from the conserved cysteine through the conserved F or W. A D gene is named only where the DNA matches it firmly. Size values are once, few and many counts, or a class for expanded clones, and some rows have none.

d_call	j_call	clone_size	v_call	cdr3_nt	cdr3_aa
TRBD1	TRBJ1-4	NA	TRBV28	TGTGCCAGCAGTTCGACAGGGTTGGAGGAAAAACTGTTTTTT	CASSSTGLEEKLFF
NA	TRBJ2-7	NA	TRBV10-3	TGTGCCATCAGTGAGTCGAGGAACACATACTACGAGCAGTACTTC	CAISESRNTYYEQYF
TRBD1	TRBJ1-1	NA	TRBV11-2	TGTGCCAGCGGATTACAGGGGGCAGTTGCTGAAGCTTTCTTT	CASGLQGAVAEAFF
NA	TRBJ1-6	NA	TRBV7-2	TGTGCCAGCAGCTCTTATCGAGCCCCTCTCTCACCCCTCCACTTT	CASSSYRAPLSPLHF
TRBD1	TRBJ1-2	NA	TRBV28	TGTGCCAGCACCCTACAGGGGGTAGATGGCTACACCTTC	CASTLQGVDGYTF
NA	TRBJ2-5	NA	TRBV4-1	TGCGCCAGCAGCCAAGTAGGGGGCCAAGAGACCCAGTACTTC	CASSQVGGQETQYF
TRBD2	TRBJ2-2	NA	TRBV6-1	TGTGCCAGCAGTGAATTCAGTATTCGGCTAGCGGGAGGGAGGACCGGGGAGCTGTTTTTT	CASSEFSIRLAGGRTGELFF
NA	TRBJ1-3	NA	TRBV28	TGTGCCAGCGGTCGAATGGGGGCCTTCACTGGAAACACCATATATTTT	CASGRMGAFTGNTIYF
TRBD1	TRBJ2-5	NA	TRBV5-6	TGTGCCAGCAGCACCCGGACAGGTGGGGGAGAGACCCAGTACTTC	CASSTRTGGGETQYF
TRBD1	TRBJ1-1	NA	TRBV14	TGTGCCAGCAGCCAGTCTGTAACCAGGACAGGGGTACAAACTGAAGCTTTCTTT	CASSQSVTRTGVQTEAFF
NA	TRBJ1-5	once	TRBV7-9	TGTGCCAGCGCGATTACGGGGGATGAAAGACCCCAGCATTTT	CASAITGDERPQHF
NA	TRBJ2-1	NA	TRBV30	TGTGCCTGGAGCCCCGGGGTTCGCAATGAGCAGTTCTTC	CAWSPGVRNEQFF
NA	TRBJ2-5	NA	TRBV21-1	TGTGCCAGCCGCCCAACAGACAGGGGACAAGAGACCCAGTACTTC	CASRPTDRGQETQYF
TRBD1	TRBJ1-4	NA	TRBV27	TGTGCCAGCGGTAACAGGGGGGGAGGAGAAAAACTGTTTTTT	CASGNRGGGEKLFF
NA	TRBJ2-5	NA	TRBV2	TGTGCCAGCAGGGCCGGGACACAGCAGTACTTC	CASRAGTQQYF
TRBD1	TRBJ1-1	NA	TRBV13	TGTGCCAGCAGCTACAGGGGAGATATGGCTGAAGCTTTCTTT	CASSYRGDMAEAFF
NA	TRBJ2-7	NA	TRBV4-2	TGTGCCAGCAGCCAAGGTACAGGGGAGCAGTACTTC	CASSQGTGEQYF